This T cell receptor (beta chain) was found in a study of post-analysis software for immune sequencing data. This clonotype was seen only a few times. What it binds is unknown. Carried by the TCR beta cDNA libraries were unique molecular identifiers. One entry per CDR3 protein results from TCRdb running MiXCR on the PCR reads. The sample holds about 200,000 distinct CDR3 sequences; roughly 30% are singletons and the top ten take more than 3%. Findings of the study overall: With TRBV5-6, TRBV5-1 and TRBV20-1 included, several TRBV segments were more frequent in patients than in controls.

Deletions cut 7 bases from V and 0 bases from J, with 10 bases between. Germline V lookup: CDR1 SGHVS, CDR2 FQNEAQ. The CDR3 is 14 amino acids. The specimen was blood. The V and J genes are TRBV7-8 and TRBJ2-1, with D uncertain. This clonotype was obtained from a girl aged 2-17 years with multiple sclerosis. The CDR3 DNA is TGTGCCAGCATCCCGAGAAACTCCTACAATGAGCAGTTCTTC. Its protein product is CASIPRNSYNEQFF.